This T cell receptor (beta chain) was profiled in a study of identical twins (TCRdb year 2016). In the study overall: To test whether fetal clonotypes persist, the study used deep sequencing on TCR alpha and beta repertoires from monozygotic twins, unrelated adults of various ages, and cord blood. To rule out contamination, the twin experiments were replicated at different times with different library preparation protocols. What the authors observed across the whole study: Compared with coincidental sharing between unrelated individuals, out-of-frame TCR alpha sequences shared between twins had an excess of sequences with low generation probability. Abundant cord blood beta clonotypes carried fewer insertions; young adult naive repertoires showed a weaker similar trend, while memory repertoires showed none. Zero-insertion analyses could be partly confounded by invariant T cells such as MAIT and iNKT, though diverse VJ usage argued against such confounding for most clonotypes. Excess twin sharing in beta out-of-frame sequences was weaker because fewer shared sequences lowered the signal-to-noise ratio. Conclusions relied on cross-sectional statistical analysis, since the same donors could not be followed over many years. In monozygotic twins, out-of-frame TCR alpha sharing was systematically underestimated by recombination models, although the models agreed with sharing between unrelated individuals.

The table lists this clonotype with many counts. This clone's antigen is unknown. No per-base quality is available; no much larger clone lies one base away. All donors were healthy Caucasians. Three pairs of female monozygotic twins, all aged about 18 to 29 years, were included in the twin cohort. CD4+ and CD8+ T cell populations were isolated with positive isolation kits from Invitrogen. The CDR3 spans 12 residues, from the cysteine through the phenylalanine. The retained sequence is limited to the CDR3, 36 bases, with the frame set at the first base. Between the V and J ends, shortened by 1 base and 6 bases respectively, the junction contains 8 bases. CDR1 is given as SGHRS and CDR2 as YFSETQ, both from the germline V gene. The protocol used for the library was 5' RACE. The sequencing machine was an Illumina HiSeq 2000. Template switching introduced a universal primer binding site; the final cDNA contained a unique molecular identifier, enabling accurate counting of TCR cDNA molecules. First-strand cDNA for TCR alpha and beta chains was synthesized from specific primers in the conserved constant-segment region. To control for contamination, every cDNA library carried two barcodes: a SMART-Mk sample barcode plus Illumina barcodes. TruSeq adapter sequences, together with Illumina sample barcodes, were added in two successive PCR steps. The Illumina HiSeq platform was used with custom primers to sequence TCR alpha and beta cDNA libraries. Regarding the original processing steps: Raw reads were processed with MiGEC to extract unique molecular identifiers, and MiXCR was used to determine CDR3 positions. For each individual, recombination models were inferred using an EM algorithm with the repgenHMM and IGoR tools. Shared clonotypes were analyzed with the tcR package in R, and sharing was normalized by the product of cloneset sizes. Out-of-frame nonproductive sequences were analyzed to study raw recombination free of thymic and clonal selection effects. TCRdb ran its own pipeline on the public reads, namely fastp trimming at Q25 and MiXCR clone calling, and kept in-frame beta chains. Entries that share a CDR3 protein sequence are merged under the most common genes and DNA. TCRdb, not the authors, supplied the V and J calls. The sample includes 430,000 or so distinct CDR3 sequences, with 20% to 25% observed a single time. About 2.7% of the sample belongs to the ten largest clones.

This same sample was also taken into another study, of T cells expressing NK-cell markers. According to the second study: Three sorted T-cell subsets (CD3+CD56+NKG2C+, CD3+CD56+NKG2C- and CD3+CD56-NKG2C+) from under ten donors had their TCR beta-chain repertoires profiled. Among the eight sequenced donors, seven were HCMV-seropositive and one was HCMV-seronegative. In several experiments an anti-gammadeltaTCR antibody was added to restrict sorting to alphabetaTCR-expressing T cells. For several donors, the dominant CD3+CD56+NKG2C+ clonotypes were among the top 10 CD8+ clonotypes and accounted for roughly 1.0-8% of CD8+ T cells. Those dominant clonotypes were again the most abundant among CD3+CD56-NKG2C+ cells in four donors, at about 25-60.1%. It remained unclear whether the expanded NKG2C-expressing T cell clones were specific for HCMV antigens. The study sequenced eight donors, all healthy volunteers chosen at random: three men and five women. To determine HCMV serostatus, a commercial ELISA kit was used to detect HCMV-specific IgG in serum. Reads were demultiplexed and grouped by UMI with MIGEC, and clonotypes were assembled and quantified with MiTCR. To remove erroneous sequences, TCR cDNA sequences were retained only when supported by two or more reads. The tcR package was used for downstream repertoire analysis, and clonotypes were matched across fractions by CDR3 nucleotide sequence plus V segment. VDJmatch was used to annotate antigen specificity against VDJdb, with one amino acid substitution in CDR3 allowed.

The chain employs TRBV5-1 and TRBJ2-7; possibly the D gene is TRBD1, per 5 matching bases. Sequenced material: CD4+ T cells sorted from blood. The TCR was taken from a woman aged 18-30 years in good health. The CDR3 reads as follows: CASSLQGREQYF. The nucleotides read TGCGCCAGCAGCTTGCAGGGCCGCGAGCAGTACTTC.